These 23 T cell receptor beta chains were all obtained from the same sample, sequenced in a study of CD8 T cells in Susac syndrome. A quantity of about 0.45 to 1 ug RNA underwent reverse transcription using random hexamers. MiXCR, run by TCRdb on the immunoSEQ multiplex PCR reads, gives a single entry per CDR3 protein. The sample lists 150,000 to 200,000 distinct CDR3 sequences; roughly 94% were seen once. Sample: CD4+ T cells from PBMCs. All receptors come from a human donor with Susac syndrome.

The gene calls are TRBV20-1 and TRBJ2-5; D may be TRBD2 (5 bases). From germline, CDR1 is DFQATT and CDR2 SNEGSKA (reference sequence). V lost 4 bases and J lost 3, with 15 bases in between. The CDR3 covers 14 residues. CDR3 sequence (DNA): TGCAGTGCTACCTTCCGGGGTTTAGAAGAGACCCAGTACTTC. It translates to CSATFRGLEETQYF.

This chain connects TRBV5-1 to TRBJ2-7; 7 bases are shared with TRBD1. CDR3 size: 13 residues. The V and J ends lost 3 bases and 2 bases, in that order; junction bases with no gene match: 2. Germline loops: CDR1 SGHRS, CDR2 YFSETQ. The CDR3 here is CASSSGTAYEQYF. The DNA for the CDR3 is TGCGCCAGCAGCTCGGGGACAGCCTACGAGCAGTACTTC.

The CDR3 loop is CASSQGRTGGELFF. The CDR3 DNA reads as TGCGCCAGCAGCCAGGGACGGACGGGGGGCGAACTGTTTTTT. The chain couples TRBV4-1 to TRBJ1-4; TRBD1 is a possible D gene (6 bases). The V and J ends lost 3 bases and 12 bases respectively, with 17 bases between them. This CDR3 contains 14 residues. Germline-derived CDR1 and CDR2 are MGHRA and YSYEKL.

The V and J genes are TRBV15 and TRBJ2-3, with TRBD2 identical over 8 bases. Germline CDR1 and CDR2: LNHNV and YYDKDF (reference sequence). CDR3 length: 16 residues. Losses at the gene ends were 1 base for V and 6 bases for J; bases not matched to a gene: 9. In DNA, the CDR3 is TGTGCCACCAGCAGAGGCAGGCGGGGGGCCCAGGATACGCAGTATTTT. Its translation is CATSRGRRGAQDTQYF.

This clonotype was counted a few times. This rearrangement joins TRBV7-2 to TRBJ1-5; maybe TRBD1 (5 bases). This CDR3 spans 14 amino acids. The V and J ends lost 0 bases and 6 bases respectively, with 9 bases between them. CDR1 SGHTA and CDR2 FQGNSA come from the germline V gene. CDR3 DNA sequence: TGTGCCAGCAGCTTAGCTCAGGGAGGTCAGCCCCAGCATTTT. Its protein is CASSLAQGGQPQHF. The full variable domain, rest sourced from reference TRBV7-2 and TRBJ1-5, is GAGVSQSPSNKVTEKGKDVELRCDPISGHTALYWYRQSLGQGLEFLIYFQGNSAPDKSGLPSDRFSAERTGGSVSTLTIQRTQQEDSAVYLCASSLAQGGQPQHFGDGTRLSIL.

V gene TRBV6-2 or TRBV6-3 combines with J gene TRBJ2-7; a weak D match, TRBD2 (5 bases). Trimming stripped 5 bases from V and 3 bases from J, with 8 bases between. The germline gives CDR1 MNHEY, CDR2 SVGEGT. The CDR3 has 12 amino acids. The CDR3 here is CASSARDYEQYF. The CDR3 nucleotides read TGTGCCAGCAGTGCCCGGGACTACGAGCAGTACTTC.

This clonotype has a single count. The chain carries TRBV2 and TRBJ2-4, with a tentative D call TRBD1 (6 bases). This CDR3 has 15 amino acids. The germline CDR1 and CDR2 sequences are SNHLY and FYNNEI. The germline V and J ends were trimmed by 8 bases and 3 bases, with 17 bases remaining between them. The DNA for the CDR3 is TGTGCCAGCGCACTGCAGGGGCTAATCAAAAACATTCAGTACTTC. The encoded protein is CASALQGLIKNIQYF.

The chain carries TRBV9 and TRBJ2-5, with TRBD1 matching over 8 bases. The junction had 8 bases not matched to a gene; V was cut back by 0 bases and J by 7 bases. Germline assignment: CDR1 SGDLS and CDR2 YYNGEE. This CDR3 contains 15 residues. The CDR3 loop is CASSVAGQAVGTQYF. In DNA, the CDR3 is TGTGCCAGCAGCGTAGCGGGACAGGCCGTCGGGACCCAGTACTTC.

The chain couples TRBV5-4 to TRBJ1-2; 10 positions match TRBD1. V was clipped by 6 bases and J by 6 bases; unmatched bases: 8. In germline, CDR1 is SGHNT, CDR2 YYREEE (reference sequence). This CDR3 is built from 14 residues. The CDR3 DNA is TGTGCCAGCACCATAGACAGGGGGCGGAATGGCTACACCTTC. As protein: CASTIDRGRNGYTF.

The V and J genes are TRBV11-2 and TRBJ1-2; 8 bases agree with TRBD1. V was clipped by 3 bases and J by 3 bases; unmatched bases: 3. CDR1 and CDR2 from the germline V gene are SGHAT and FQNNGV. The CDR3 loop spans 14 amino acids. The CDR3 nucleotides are TGTGCCAGCAGCTTCAGGGGGCCTGACTATGGCTACACCTTC. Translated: CASSFRGPDYGYTF.

The CDR3 nucleotides read TGTGCCAGCGGCTCCGGGACTAGCAAGACCCAGTACTTC. It encodes CASGSGTSKTQYF. The J gene is TRBJ2-5, the V gene TRBV28, with 9 bases that match TRBD2. CDR3 length: 13 amino acids. Looked up from germline, CDR1 is MDHEN and CDR2 is SYDVKM. With V trimmed by 8 bases and J by 6 bases, 7 bases remained unmatched.

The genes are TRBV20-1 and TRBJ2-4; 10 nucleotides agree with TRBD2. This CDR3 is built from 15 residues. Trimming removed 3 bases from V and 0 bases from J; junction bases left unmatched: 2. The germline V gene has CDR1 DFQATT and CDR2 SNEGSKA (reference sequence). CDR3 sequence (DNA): TGCAGTGCTAGTTCTAGCGGGGGAGCCAAAAACATTCAGTACTTC. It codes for CSASSSGGAKNIQYF.

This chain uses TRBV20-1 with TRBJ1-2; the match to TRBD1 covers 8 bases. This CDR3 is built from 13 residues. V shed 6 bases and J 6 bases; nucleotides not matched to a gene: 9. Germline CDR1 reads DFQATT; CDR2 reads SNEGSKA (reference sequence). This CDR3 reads CSAKRTGTDGYTF. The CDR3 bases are TGCAGTGCAAAGCGGACAGGGACGGATGGCTACACCTTC.

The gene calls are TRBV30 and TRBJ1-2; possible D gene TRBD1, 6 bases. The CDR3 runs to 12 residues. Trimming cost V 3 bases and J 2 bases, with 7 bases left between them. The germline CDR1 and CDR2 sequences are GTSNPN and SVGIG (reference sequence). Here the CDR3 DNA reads TGTGCCTGGAGGGGACAAAACTATGGCTACACCTTC. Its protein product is CAWRGQNYGYTF.

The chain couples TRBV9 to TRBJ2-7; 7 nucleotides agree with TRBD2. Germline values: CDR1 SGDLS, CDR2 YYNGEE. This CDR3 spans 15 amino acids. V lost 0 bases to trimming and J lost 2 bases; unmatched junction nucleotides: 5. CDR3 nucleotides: TGTGCCAGCAGCGTAGGGGTAGCGGGTCCCTACGAGCAGTACTTC. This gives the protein CASSVGVAGPYEQYF.

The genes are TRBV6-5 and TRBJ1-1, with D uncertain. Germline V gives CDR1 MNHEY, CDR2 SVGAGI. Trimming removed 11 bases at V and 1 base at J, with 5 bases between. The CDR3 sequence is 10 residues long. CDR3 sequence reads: CAVGNTEAFF. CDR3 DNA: TGTGCCGTAGGGAACACTGAAGCTTTCTTT.

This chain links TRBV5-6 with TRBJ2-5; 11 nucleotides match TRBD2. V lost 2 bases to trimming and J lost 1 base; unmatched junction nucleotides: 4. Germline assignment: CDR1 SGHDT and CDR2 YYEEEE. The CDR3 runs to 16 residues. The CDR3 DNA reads TGTGCCAGCAGCTTCTTAGCGGGGGGGCTCCAAGAGACCCAGTACTTC. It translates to CASSFLAGGLQETQYF.

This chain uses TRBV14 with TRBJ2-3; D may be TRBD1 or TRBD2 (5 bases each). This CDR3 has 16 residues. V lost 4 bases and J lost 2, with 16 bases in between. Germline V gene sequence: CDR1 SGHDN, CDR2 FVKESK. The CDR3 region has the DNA TGTGCCAGCAGCCTAAGTCCGAGGGGTACCACAGATACGCAGTATTTT. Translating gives CASSLSPRGTTDTQYF. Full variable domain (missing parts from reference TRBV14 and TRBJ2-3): EAGVTQFPSHSVIEKGQTVTLRCDPISGHDNLYWYRRVMGKEIKFLLHFVKESKQDESGMPNNRFLAERTGGTYSTLKVQPAELEDSGVYFCASSLSPRGTTDTQYFGPGTRLTVL.

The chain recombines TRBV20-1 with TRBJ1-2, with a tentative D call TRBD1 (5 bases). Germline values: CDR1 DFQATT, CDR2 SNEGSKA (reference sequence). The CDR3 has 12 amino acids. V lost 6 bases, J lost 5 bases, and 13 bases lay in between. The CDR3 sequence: CSASLEGYGYTF. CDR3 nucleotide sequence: TGCAGTGCCAGCCTTGAGGGGTATGGCTACACCTTC.

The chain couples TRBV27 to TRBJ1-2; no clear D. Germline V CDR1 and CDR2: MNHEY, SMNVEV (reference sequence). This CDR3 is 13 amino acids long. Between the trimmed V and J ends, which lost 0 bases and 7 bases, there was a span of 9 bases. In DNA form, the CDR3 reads TGTGCCAGCAGTTTATCAGGCGCATTTGGCTACACCTTC. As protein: CASSLSGAFGYTF.

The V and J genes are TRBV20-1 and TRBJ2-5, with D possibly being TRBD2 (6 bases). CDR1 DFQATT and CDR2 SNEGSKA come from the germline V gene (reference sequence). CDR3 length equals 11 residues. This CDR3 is CSGTPGETQYF. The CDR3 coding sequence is TGCAGCGGGACTCCAGGAGAGACCCAGTACTTC.

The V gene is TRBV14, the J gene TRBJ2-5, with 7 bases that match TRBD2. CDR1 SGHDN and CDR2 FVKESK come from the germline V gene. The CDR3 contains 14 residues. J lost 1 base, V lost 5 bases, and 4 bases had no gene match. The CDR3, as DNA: TGTGCCAGCAGCAAGGGCGGGGGCCAAGAGACCCAGTACTTC. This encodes CASSKGGGQETQYF.

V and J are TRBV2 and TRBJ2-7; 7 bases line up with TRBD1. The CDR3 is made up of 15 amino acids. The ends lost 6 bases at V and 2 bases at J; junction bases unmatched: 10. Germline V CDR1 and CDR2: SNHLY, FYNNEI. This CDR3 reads CASSPTGVKTYEQYF. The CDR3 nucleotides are TGTGCCAGCAGCCCTACAGGGGTTAAGACCTACGAGCAGTACTTC.